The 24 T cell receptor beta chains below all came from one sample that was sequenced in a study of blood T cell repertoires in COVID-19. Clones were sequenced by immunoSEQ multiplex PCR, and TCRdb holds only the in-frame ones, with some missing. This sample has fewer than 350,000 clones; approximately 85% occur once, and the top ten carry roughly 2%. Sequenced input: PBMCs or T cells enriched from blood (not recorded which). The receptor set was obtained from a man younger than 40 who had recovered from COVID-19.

CDR3 residues: CASSLLGLAVSYEQYF. The CDR3 nucleotides read TGTGCCAGCAGCCTCCTGGGACTAGCGGTTTCCTACGAGCAGTACTTC. This chain joins TRBV11-2 and TRBJ2-7, with 11 nucleotides matching TRBD2. This CDR3 is 16 amino acids long. The J segment lost 1 base and the V segment lost 5 bases, leaving 7 bases of the junction unmatched. Per germline, CDR1 SGHAT and CDR2 FQNNGV.

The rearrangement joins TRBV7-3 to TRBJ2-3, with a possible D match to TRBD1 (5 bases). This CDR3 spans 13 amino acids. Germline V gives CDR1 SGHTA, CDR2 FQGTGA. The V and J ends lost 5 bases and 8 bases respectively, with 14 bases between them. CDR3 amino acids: CASSQKGQGTQYF. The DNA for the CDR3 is TGTGCCAGCAGCCAGAAGGGCCAGGGTACGCAGTATTTT.

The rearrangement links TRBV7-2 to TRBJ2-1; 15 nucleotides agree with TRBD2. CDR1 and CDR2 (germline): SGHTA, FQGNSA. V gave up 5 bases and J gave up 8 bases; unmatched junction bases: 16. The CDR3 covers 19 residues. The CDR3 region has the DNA TGTGCCAGCAGCCTTAGGACTAGCGGGGGGGTTAAAAGACAGTATGAGCAGTTCTTC. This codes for CASSLRTSGGVKRQYEQFF.

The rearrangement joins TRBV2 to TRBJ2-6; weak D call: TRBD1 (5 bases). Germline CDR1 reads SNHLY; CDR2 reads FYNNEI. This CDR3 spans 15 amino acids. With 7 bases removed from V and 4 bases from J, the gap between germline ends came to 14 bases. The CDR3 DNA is TGTGCCAGCATCGGCCAGGGCCGAGGGGCCAACGTCCTGACTTTC. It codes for CASIGQGRGANVLTF.

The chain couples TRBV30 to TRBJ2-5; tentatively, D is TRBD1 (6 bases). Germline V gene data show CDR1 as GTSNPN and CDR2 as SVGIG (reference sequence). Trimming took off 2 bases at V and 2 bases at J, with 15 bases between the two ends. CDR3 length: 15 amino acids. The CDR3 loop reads CAWSQGNPTQETQYF. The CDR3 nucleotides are TGTGCCTGGAGTCAGGGGAACCCGACTCAAGAGACCCAGTACTTC.

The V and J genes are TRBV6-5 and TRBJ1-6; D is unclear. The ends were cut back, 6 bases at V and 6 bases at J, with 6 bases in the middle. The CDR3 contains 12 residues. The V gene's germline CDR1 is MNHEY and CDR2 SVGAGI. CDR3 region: CASRPVNSPLHF. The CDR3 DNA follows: TGTGCCAGCAGACCGGTTAATTCACCCCTCCACTTT.

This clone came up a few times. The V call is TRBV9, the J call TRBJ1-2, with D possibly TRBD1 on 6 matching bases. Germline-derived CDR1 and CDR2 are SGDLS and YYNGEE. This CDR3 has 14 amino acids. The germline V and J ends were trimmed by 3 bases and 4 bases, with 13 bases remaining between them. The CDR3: CASSASDSPYGYTF. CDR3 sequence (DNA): TGTGCCAGCAGCGCCTCGGACAGCCCCTATGGCTACACCTTC.

The CDR3 is CASNLAGTDTQYF. The CDR3 region has the DNA TGTGCCAGCAACCTGGCGGGAACAGATACGCAGTATTTT. The chain combines TRBV6-5 with TRBJ2-3, with a weak D call TRBD2 (6 bases). CDR1 is MNHEY and CDR2 is SVGAGI in the germline V gene. The CDR3 is 13 residues long. V was clipped by 7 bases and J by 3 bases, with 11 bases between them.

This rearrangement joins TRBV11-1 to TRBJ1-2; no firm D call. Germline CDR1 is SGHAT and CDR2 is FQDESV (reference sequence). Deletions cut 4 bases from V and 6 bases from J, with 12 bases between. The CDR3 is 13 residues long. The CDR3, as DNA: TGTGCCAGCAGCTCAGAGGTGGGAGATGGCTACACCTTC. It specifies CASSSEVGDGYTF.

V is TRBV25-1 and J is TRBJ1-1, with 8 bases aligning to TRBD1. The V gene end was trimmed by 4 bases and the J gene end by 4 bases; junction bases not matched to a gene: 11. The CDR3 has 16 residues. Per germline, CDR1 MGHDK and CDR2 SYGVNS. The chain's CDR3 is CASSGRDRIFGTEAFF. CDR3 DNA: TGTGCCAGCAGTGGCCGGGACAGGATATTCGGCACTGAAGCTTTCTTT.

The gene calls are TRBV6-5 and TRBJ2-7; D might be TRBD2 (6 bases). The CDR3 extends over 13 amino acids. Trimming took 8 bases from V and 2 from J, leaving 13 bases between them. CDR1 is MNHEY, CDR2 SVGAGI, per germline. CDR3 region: CASHTRGTYEQYF. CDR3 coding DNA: TGTGCCAGCCACACTCGGGGGACCTACGAGCAGTACTTC.

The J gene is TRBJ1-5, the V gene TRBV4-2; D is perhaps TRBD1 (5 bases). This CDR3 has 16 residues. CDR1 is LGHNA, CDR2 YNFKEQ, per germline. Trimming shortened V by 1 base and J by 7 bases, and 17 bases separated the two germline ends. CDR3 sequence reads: CASSQAGLQGEQPQHF. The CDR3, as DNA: TGTGCCAGCAGCCAAGCGGGTCTGCAGGGCGAACAGCCCCAGCATTTT.

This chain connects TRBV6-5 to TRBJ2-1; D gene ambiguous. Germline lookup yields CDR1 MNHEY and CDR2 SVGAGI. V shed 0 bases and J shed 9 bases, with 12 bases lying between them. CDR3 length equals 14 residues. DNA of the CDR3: TGTGCCAGCAGTTACTCAGGTGTGACAATTGAGCAGTTCTTC. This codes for CASSYSGVTIEQFF.

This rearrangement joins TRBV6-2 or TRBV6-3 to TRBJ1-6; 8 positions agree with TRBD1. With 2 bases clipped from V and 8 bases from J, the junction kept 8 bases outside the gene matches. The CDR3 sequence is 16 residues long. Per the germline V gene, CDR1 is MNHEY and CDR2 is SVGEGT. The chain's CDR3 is CASSYRMTGADSPLHF. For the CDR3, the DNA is TGTGCCAGCAGTTACCGCATGACAGGGGCGGATTCACCCCTCCACTTT.

The CDR3 here is CASSHLLEQYF. For the CDR3, the DNA is TGTGCCAGCAGCCACCTCTTGGAGCAGTACTTC. This rearrangement joins TRBV3-1 (or the pseudogene TRBV3-2) to TRBJ2-7, with no clear D. The germline CDR1 and CDR2 sequences are LGHDT and YNNKEL (reference sequence). V dropped 3 bases and J dropped 7 bases, with 7 bases sitting between them. The CDR3 loop spans 11 amino acids.

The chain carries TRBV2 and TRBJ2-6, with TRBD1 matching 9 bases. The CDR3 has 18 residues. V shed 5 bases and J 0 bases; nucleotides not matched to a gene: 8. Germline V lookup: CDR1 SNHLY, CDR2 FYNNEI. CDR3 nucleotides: TGTGCCAGCAGTCTCCGGGACAGGGTTCTCTCTGGGGCCAACGTCCTGACTTTC. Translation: CASSLRDRVLSGANVLTF.

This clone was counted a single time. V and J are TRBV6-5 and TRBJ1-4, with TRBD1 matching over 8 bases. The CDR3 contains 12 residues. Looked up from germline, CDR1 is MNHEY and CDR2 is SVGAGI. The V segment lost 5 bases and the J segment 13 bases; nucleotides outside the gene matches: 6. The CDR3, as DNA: TGTGCCAGCAGTCCGGACAGGGCCAGACTGTTTTTT. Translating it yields CASSPDRARLFF.

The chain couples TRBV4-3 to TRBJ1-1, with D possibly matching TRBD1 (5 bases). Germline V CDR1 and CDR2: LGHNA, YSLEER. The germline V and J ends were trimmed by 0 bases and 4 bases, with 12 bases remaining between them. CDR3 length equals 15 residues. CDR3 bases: TGCGCCAGCAGCCAAGAGAGGCAGGGATTCACTGAAGCTTTCTTT. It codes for CASSQERQGFTEAFF.

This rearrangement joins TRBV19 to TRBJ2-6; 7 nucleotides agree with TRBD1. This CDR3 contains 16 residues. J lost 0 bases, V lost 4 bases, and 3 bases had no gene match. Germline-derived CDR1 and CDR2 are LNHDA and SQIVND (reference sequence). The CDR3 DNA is TGTGCCAGTAGTAGGGACAGAGCCTCTGGGGCCAACGTCCTGACTTTC. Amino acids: CASSRDRASGANVLTF. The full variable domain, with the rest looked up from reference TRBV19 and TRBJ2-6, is DGGITQSPKYLFRKEGQNVTLSCEQNLNHDAMYWYRQDPGQGLRLIYYSQIVNDFQKGDIAEGYSVSREKKESFPLTVTSAQKNPTAFYLCASSRDRASGANVLTFGAGSRLTVL.

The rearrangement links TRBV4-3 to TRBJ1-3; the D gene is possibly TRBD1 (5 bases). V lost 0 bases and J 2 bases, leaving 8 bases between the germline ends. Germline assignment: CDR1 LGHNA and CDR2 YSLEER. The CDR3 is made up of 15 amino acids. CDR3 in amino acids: CASSQEKGTGNTIYF. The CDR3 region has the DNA TGCGCCAGCAGCCAAGAGAAGGGGACTGGAAACACCATATATTTT.

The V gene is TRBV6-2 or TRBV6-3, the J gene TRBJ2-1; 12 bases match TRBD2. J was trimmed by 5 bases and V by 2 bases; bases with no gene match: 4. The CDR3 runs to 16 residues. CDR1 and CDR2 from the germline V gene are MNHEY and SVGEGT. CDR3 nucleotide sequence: TGTGCCAGCAGTTACCGGACTAGCGGGGCCCACAATGAGCAGTTCTTC. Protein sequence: CASSYRTSGAHNEQFF.

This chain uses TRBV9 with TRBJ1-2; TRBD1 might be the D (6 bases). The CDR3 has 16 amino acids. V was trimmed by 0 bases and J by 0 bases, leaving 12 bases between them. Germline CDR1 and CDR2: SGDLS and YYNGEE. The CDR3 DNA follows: TGTGCCAGCAGCGTAGGGGGACACACAGCTAACTATGGCTACACCTTC. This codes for CASSVGGHTANYGYTF.

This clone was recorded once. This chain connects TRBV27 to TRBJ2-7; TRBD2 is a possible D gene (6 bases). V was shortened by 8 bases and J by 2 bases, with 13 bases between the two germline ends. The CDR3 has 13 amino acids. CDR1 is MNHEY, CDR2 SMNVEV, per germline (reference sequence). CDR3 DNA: TGTGCCAGCGGGCGGGACTCCCCCTACGAGCAGTACTTC. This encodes CASGRDSPYEQYF.

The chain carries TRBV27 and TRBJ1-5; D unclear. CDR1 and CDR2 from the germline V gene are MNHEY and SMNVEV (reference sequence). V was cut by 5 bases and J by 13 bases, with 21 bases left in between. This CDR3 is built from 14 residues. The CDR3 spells CASSPQPDKSAQHF. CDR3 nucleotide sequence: TGTGCCAGCAGTCCTCAACCCGACAAAAGTGCTCAGCATTTT.